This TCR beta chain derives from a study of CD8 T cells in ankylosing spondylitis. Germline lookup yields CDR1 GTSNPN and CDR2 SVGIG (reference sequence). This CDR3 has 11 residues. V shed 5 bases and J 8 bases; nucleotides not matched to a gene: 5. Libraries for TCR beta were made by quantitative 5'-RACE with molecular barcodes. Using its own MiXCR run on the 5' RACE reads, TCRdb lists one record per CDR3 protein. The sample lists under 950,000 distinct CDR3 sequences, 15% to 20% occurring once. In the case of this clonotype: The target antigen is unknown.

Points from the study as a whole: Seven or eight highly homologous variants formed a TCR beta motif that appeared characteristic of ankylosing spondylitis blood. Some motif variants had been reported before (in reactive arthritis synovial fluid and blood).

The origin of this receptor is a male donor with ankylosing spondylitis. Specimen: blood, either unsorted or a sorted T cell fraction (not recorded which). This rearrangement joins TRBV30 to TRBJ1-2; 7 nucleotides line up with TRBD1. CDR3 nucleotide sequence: TGTGCCTGGGACAGGGAGATAGGCTACACCTTC. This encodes CAWDREIGYTF.